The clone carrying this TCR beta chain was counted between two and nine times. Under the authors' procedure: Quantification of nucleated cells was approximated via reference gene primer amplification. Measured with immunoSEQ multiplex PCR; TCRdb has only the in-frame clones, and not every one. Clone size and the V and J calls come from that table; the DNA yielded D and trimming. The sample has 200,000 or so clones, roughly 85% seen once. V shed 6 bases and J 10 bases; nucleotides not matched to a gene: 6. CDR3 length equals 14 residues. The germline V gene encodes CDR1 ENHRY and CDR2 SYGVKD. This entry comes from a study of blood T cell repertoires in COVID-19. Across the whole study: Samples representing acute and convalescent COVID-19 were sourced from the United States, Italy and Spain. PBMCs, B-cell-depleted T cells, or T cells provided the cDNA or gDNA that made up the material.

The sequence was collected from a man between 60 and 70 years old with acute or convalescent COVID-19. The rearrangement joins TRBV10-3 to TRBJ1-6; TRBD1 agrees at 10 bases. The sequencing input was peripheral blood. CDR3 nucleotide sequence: TGTGCCATCAGCCCGACAGGGGGCAGATCACCCCTCCACTTT. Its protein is CAISPTGGRSPLHF.